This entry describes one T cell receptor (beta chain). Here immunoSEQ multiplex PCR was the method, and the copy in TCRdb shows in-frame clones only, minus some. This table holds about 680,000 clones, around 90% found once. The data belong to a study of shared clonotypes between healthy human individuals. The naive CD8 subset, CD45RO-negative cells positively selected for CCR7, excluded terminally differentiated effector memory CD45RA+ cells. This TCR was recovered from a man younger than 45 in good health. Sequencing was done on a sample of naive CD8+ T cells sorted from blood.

Here the CDR3 DNA reads TGTGCCAGTAGTACCACACCACACCAAGAGACCCAGTACTTC. Translating gives CASSTTPHQETQYF. The chain recombines TRBV19 with TRBJ2-5; no clear D gene. V was trimmed by 4 bases and J by 0 bases, leaving 9 bases between them. CDR1 and CDR2 (germline): LNHDA, SQIVND (reference sequence). This CDR3 has 14 amino acids.